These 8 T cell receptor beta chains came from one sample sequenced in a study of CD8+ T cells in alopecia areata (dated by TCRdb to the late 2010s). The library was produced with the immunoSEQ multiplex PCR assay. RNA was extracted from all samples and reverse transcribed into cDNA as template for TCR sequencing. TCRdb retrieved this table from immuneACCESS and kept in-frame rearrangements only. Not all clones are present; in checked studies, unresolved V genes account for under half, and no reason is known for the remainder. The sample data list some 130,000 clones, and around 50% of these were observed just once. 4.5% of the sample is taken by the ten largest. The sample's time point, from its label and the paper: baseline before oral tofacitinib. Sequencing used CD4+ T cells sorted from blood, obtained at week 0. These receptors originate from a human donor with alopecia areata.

The CDR3 region is CASSLSGINQPQHF. CDR3 DNA: TGCGCCAGCAGCTTGTCGGGGATCAATCAGCCCCAGCATTTT. This rearrangement joins TRBV5-1 to TRBJ1-5, with no clear D. Trimming stripped 1 base from V and 3 bases from J, with 8 bases between. The CDR3 extends over 14 amino acids. CDR1 SGHRS and CDR2 YFSETQ come from the germline V gene. Full variable domain (rest looked up from reference TRBV5-1 and TRBJ1-5): KAGVTQTPRYLIKTRGQQVTLSCSPISGHRSVSWYQQTPGQGLQFLFEYFSETQRNKGNFPGRFSGRQFSNSRSEMNVSTLELGDSALYLCASSLSGINQPQHFGDGTRLSIL.

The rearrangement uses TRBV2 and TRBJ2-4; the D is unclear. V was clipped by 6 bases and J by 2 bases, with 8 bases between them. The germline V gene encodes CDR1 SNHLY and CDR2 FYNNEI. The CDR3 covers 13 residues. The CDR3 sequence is CASRYASKNIQYF. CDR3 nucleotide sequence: TGTGCCAGCAGATACGCGTCCAAAAACATTCAGTACTTC.

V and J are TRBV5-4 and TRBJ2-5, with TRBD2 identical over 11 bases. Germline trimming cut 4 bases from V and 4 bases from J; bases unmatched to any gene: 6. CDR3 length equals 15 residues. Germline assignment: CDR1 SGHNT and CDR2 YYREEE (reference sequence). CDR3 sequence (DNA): TGTGCCAGCAGCAAAGTAGCGGGAGGGGCAGAGACCCAGTACTTC. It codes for CASSKVAGGAETQYF. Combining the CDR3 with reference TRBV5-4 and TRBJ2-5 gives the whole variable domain ETGVTQSPTHLIKTRGQQVTLRCSSQSGHNTVSWYQQALGQGPQFIFQYYREEENGRGNFPPRFSGLQFPNYSSELNVNALELDDSALYLCASSKVAGGAETQYFGPGTRLLVL.

The CDR3 DNA follows: TGTGCCACCACCGGGGAGCTGTTTTTT. It codes for CATTGELFF. The rearrangement uses TRBV15 and TRBJ2-2, with D uncertain. Germline-derived CDR1 and CDR2 are LNHNV and YYDKDF (reference sequence). This CDR3 is 9 amino acids long. V was clipped by 7 bases and J by 6 bases, with 0 bases between them. The full variable domain, rest sourced from reference TRBV15 and TRBJ2-2, is DAMVIQNPRYQVTQFGKPVTLSCSQTLNHNVMYWYQQKSSQAPKLLFHYYDKDFNNEADTPDNFQSRRPNTSFCFLDIRSPGLGDTAMYLCATTGELFFGEGSRLTVL.

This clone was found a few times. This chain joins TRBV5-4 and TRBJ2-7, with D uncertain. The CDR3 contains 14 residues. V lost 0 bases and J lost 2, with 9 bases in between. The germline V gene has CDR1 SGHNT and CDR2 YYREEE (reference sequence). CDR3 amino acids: CASSLDSPPYEQYF. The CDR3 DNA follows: TGTGCCAGCAGCTTGGACAGCCCCCCCTACGAGCAGTACTTC.

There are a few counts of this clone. The CDR3 here is CASSPAGGRTYEQYF. CDR3 DNA sequence: TGCGCCAGCAGCCCAGCAGGGGGTCGAACCTACGAGCAGTACTTC. The chain has TRBV4-1 and TRBJ2-7, with 7 bases lining up with TRBD1. Germline V gene data show CDR1 as MGHRA and CDR2 as YSYEKL. The CDR3 covers 15 residues. J gave up 2 bases and V 4 bases, and 8 bases lay outside the gene matches.

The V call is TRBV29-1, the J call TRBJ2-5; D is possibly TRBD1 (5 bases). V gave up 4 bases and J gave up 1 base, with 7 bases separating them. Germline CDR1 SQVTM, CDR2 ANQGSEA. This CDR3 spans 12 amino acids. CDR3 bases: TGCAGCGTTGGACAGTCCCAAGAGACCCAGTACTTC. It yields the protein CSVGQSQETQYF.

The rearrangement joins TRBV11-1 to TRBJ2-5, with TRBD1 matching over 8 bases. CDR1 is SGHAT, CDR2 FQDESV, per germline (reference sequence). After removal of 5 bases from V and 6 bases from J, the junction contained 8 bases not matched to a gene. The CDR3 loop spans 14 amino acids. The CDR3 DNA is TGTGCCAGCAGCCCAGGGACAGGAATAAAGACCCAGTACTTC. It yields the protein CASSPGTGIKTQYF.